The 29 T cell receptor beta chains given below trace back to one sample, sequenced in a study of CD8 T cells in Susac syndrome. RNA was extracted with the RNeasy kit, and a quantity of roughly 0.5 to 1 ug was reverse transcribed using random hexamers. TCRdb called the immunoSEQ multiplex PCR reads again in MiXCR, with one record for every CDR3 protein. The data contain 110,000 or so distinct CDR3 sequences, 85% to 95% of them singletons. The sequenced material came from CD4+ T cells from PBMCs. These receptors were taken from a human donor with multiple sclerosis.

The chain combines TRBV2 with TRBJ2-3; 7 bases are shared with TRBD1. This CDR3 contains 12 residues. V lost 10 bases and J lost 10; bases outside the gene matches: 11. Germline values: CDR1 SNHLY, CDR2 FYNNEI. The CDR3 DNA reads TGTGCCACATCGGAGCGACAGGGAGCGCAGTATTTT. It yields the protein CATSERQGAQYF.

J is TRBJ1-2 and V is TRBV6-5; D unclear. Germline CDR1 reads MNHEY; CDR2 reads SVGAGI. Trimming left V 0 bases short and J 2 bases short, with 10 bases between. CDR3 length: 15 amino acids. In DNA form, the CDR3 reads TGTGCCAGCAGTTACTCGAAGGGAGGGAACTATGGCTACACCTTC. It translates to CASSYSKGGNYGYTF.

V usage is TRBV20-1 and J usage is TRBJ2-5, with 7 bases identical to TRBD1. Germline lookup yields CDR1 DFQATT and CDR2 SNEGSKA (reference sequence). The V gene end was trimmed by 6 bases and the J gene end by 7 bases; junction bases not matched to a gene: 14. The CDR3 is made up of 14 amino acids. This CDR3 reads CSAQGQLGTGTQYF. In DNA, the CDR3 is TGCAGTGCCCAGGGACAGCTCGGTACGGGGACCCAGTACTTC.

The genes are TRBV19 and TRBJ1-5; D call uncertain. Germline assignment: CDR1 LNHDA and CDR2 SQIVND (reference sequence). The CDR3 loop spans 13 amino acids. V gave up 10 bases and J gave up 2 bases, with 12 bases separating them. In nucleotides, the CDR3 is TGTGCCACCGCGTTGAGGGGCAATCAGCCCCAGCATTTT. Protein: CATALRGNQPQHF.

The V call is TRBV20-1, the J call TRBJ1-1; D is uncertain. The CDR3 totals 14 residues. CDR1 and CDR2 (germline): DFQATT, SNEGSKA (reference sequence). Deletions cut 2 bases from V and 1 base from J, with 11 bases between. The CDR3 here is CSARQPGKNTEAFF. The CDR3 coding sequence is TGCAGTGCTAGACAGCCCGGGAAGAACACTGAAGCTTTCTTT.

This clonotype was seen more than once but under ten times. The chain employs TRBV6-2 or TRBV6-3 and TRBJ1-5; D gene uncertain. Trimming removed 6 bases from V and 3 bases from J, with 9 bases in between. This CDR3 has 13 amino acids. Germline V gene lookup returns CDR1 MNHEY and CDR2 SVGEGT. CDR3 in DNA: TGTGCCAGCAGCCCGCGAACCAATCAGCCCCAGCATTTT. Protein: CASSPRTNQPQHF.

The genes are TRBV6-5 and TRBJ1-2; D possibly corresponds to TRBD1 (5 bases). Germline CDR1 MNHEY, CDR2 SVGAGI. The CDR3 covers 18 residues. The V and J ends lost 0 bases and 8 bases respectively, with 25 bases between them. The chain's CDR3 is CASSYSSLAGATDGGYTF. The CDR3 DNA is TGTGCCAGCAGTTACTCGAGCCTGGCTGGGGCGACGGACGGCGGCTACACCTTC.

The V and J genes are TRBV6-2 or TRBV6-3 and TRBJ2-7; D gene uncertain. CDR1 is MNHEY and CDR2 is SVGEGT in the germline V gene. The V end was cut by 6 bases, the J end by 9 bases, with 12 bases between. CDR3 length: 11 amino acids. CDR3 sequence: CASSKTYGQYF. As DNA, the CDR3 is TGTGCCAGCAGCAAGACCTATGGGCAGTACTTC.

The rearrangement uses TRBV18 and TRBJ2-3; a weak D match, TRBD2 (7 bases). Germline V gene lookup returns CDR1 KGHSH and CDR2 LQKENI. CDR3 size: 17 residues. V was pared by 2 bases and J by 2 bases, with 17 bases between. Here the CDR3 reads CASSPKSAGAYTDTQYF. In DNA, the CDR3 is TGTGCCAGCTCACCAAAGTCGGCGGGGGCTTACACAGATACGCAGTATTTT.

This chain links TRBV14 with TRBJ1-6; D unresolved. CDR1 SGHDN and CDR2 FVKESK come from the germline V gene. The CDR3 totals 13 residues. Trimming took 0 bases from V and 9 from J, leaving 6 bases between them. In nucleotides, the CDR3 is TGTGCCAGCAGCCAAGATTGGGCTTCACCCCTCCACTTT. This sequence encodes CASSQDWASPLHF. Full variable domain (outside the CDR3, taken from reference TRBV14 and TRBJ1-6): EAGVTQFPSHSVIEKGQTVTLRCDPISGHDNLYWYRRVMGKEIKFLLHFVKESKQDESGMPNNRFLAERTGGTYSTLKVQPAELEDSGVYFCASSQDWASPLHFGNGTRLTVT.

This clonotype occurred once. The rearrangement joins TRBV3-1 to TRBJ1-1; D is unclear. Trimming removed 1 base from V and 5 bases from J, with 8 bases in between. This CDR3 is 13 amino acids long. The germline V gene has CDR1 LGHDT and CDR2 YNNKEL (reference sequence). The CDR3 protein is CASSQAGRTEAFF. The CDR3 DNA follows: TGTGCCAGCAGCCAAGCTGGGCGGACTGAAGCTTTCTTT.

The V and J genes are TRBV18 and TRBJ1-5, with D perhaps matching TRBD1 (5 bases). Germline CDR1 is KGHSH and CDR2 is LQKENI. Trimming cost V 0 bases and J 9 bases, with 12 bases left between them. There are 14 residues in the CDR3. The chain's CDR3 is CASSPPGEAGPQHF. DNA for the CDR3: TGTGCCAGCTCACCACCAGGGGAGGCTGGGCCCCAGCATTTT.

The CDR3, as DNA: TGCAGCGTTGGCAGGGCCAGGGATGAAGCTTTCTTT. Translating it yields CSVGRARDEAFF. The chain recombines TRBV29-1 with TRBJ1-1; possible D gene TRBD1, 5 bases. The CDR3 has 12 residues. Germline values: CDR1 SQVTM, CDR2 ANQGSEA. With 4 bases removed from V and 7 bases from J, the gap between germline ends came to 13 bases.

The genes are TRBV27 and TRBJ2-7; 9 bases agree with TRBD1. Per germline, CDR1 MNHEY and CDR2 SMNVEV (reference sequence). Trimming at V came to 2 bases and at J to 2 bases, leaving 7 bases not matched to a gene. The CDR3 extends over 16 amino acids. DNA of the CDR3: TGTGCCAGCAGTTTAAAGACAGGGGGGAGTACCTACGAGCAGTACTTC. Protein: CASSLKTGGSTYEQYF.

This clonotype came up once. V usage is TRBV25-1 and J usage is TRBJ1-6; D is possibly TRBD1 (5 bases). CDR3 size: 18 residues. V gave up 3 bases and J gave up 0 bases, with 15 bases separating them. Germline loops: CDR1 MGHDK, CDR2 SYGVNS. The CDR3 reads CASSDSAGRSSYNSPLHF. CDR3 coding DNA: TGTGCCAGCAGTGATTCCGCGGGACGGAGCTCCTATAATTCACCCCTCCACTTT.

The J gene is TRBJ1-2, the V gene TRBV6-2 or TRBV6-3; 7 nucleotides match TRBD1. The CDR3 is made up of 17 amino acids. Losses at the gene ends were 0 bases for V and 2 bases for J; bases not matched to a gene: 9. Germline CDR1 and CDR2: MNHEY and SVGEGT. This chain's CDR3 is CASSYSQGRHGNYGYTF. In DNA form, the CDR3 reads TGTGCCAGCAGTTACTCACAGGGGAGGCATGGCAACTATGGCTACACCTTC.

As DNA, the CDR3 is TGTGCCAGCAGCCGCCTCCGGGGCTCTGGGGCCAACGTCCTGACTTTC. Translated, it gives CASSRLRGSGANVLTF. V and J are TRBV5-6 and TRBJ2-6; possible D gene TRBD2, 5 bases. The length of the CDR3 is 16 residues. CDR1 and CDR2 from the germline V gene are SGHDT and YYEEEE. V gave up 4 bases and J gave up 0 bases, with 11 bases separating them. The complete variable domain, with remaining parts taken from reference TRBV5-6 and TRBJ2-6, reads DAGVTQSPTHLIKTRGQQVTLRCSPKSGHDTVSWYQQALGQGPQFIFQYYEEEERQRGNFPDRFSGHQFPNYSSELNVNALLLGDSALYLCASSRLRGSGANVLTFGAGSRLTVL.

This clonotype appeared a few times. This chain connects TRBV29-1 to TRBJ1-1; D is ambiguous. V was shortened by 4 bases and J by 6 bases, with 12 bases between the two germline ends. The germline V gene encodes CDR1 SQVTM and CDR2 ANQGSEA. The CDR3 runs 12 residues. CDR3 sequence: CSVGGLGAEAFF. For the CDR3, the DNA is TGCAGCGTTGGAGGTTTGGGCGCTGAAGCTTTCTTT.

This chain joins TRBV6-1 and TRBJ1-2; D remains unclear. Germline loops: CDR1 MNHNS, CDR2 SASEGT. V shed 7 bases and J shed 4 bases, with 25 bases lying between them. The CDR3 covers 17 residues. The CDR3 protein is CASIRSASTANFYGYTF. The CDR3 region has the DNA TGTGCCAGCATTCGATCCGCCTCCACCGCGAATTTCTATGGCTACACCTTC.

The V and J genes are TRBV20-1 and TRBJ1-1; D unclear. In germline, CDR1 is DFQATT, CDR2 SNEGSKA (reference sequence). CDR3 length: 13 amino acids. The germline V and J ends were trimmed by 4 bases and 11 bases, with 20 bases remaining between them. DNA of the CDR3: TGCAGTGCTATCCGGTCCAGCCAGGACTTGGCTTTCTTT. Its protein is CSAIRSSQDLAFF.

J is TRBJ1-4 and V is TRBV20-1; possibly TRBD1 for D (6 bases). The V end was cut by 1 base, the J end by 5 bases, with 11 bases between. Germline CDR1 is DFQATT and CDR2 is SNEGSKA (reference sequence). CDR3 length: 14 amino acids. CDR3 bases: TGCAGTGCTAGAGGGGGGACACTGAATGAAAAACTGTTTTTT. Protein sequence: CSARGGTLNEKLFF.

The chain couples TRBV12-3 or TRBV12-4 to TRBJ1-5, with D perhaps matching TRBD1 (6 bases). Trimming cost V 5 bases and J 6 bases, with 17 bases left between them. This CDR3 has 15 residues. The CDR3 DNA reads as TGTGCCAGCAGTCCGGAGTTGGGGGCAGGTCAGCCCCAGCATTTT. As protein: CASSPELGAGQPQHF.

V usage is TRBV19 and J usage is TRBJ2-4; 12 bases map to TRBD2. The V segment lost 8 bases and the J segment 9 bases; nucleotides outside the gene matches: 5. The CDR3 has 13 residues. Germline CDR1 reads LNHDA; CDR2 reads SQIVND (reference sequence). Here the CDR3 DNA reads TGTGCCAGTCGACTAGCGGGGGTTGGCATTCAGTACTTC. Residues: CASRLAGVGIQYF.

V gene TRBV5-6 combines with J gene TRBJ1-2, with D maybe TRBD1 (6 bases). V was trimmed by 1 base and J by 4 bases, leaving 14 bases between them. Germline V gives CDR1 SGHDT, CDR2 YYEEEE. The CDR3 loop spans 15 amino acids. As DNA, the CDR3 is TGTGCCAGCAGCTTGAGGACAGCAAACTCCTATGGCTACACCTTC. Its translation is CASSLRTANSYGYTF.

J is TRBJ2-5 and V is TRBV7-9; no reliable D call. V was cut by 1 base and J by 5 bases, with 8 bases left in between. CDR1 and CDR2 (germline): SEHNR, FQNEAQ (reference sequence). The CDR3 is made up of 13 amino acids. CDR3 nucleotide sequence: TGTGCCAGCAGCTTAGGGGTTTTTGAGACCCAGTACTTC. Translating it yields CASSLGVFETQYF.

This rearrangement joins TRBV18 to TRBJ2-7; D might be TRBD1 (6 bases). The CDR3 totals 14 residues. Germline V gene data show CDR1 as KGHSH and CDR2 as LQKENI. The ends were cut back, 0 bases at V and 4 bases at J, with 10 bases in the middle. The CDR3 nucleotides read TGTGCCAGCTCACCACCGGCAGGGGTGTACGAGCAGTACTTC. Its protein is CASSPPAGVYEQYF.

The CDR3 DNA reads as TGTGCCAGCAGCTCGGTGGCTAAGACAGGGAACTATGGCTACACCTTC. Its protein is CASSSVAKTGNYGYTF. The chain uses TRBV5-4 and TRBJ1-2, with TRBD1 matching 7 bases. The CDR3 runs 16 residues. The germline V gene has CDR1 SGHNT and CDR2 YYREEE (reference sequence). V dropped 3 bases and J dropped 2; count of bases not matched to a gene: 10.

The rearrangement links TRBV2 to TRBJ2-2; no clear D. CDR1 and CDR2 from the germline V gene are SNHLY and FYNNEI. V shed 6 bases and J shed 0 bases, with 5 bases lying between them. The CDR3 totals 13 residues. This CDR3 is CASRRSNTGELFF. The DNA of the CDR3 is TGTGCCAGCAGACGATCGAACACCGGGGAGCTGTTTTTT.

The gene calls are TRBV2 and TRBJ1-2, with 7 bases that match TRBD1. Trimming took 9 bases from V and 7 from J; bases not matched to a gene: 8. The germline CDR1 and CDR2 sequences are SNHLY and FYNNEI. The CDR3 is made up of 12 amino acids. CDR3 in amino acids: CASGQVRGGYTF. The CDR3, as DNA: TGTGCCAGTGGACAGGTCCGGGGTGGCTACACCTTC.